One sample yielded the 13 T cell receptor beta chains listed below, sequenced in a study of OX40 agonist ivuxolimab in advanced cancers. TCRdb keeps only in-frame clones here, not all; method: immunoSEQ multiplex PCR. The sample lists roughly 70,000 clones; 75% to 85% were seen once. Material: CD4+ or CD8+ T cells sorted from blood, obtained in a trial of the OX40 agonist ivuxolimab. Receptors originate from an adult with an advanced solid tumor such as melanoma, head and neck, liver or kidney cancer.

This clone showed up just a few times. The chain uses TRBV5-1 and TRBJ1-4; D not certain. Germline V lookup: CDR1 SGHRS, CDR2 YFSETQ. This CDR3 is 15 amino acids long. V lost 0 bases and J 4 bases, leaving 10 bases between the germline ends. The CDR3 DNA reads TGCGCCAGCAGCTTGGGTACGGGATATAATGAAAAACTGTTTTTT. Translated: CASSLGTGYNEKLFF.

The chain is built from TRBV18 and TRBJ2-3; 7 nucleotides match TRBD2. The germline V gene encodes CDR1 KGHSH and CDR2 LQKENI. V lost 4 bases, J lost 2 bases, and 9 bases stayed unmatched. The CDR3 is 16 amino acids. CDR3 sequence (DNA): TGTGCCAGCTCACGATTAGCGGGCGCCGTCACAGATACGCAGTATTTT. Translation: CASSRLAGAVTDTQYF.

CDR3 sequence: CATAMGNDYEQYF. The CDR3 nucleotides read TGTGCCACAGCAATGGGCAACGACTACGAGCAGTACTTC. This chain uses TRBV25-1 with TRBJ2-7; D is ambiguous. CDR3 length equals 13 residues. V lost 10 bases to trimming and J lost 3 bases, with 16 bases between them. Germline V gene data show CDR1 as MGHDK and CDR2 as SYGVNS.

This clone showed up just a few times. V and J are TRBV30 and TRBJ2-2; unclear D gene. This CDR3 spans 15 amino acids. Germline V lookup: CDR1 GTSNPN, CDR2 SVGIG (reference sequence). V was clipped by 0 bases and J by 0 bases, with 8 bases between them. This chain's CDR3 is CAWSVRRSNTGELFF. In DNA form, the CDR3 reads TGTGCCTGGAGTGTACGTCGCTCGAACACCGGGGAGCTGTTTTTT. The variable domain in full, with the rest retrieved from reference TRBV30 and TRBJ2-2, is SQTIHQWPATLVQPVGSPLSLECTVEGTSNPNLYWYRQAAGRGLQLLFYSVGIGQISSEVPQNLSASRPQDRQFILSSKKLLLSDSGFYLCAWSVRRSNTGELFFGEGSRLTVL.

The V and J genes are TRBV29-1 and TRBJ2-1, with 7 bases lining up with TRBD2. With V trimmed by 7 bases and J by 8 bases, 8 bases remained unmatched. Germline CDR1 is SQVTM and CDR2 is ANQGSEA. There are 12 residues in the CDR3. This CDR3 is CSAGSGNYEQFF. CDR3 sequence (DNA): TGCAGCGCCGGAAGCGGGAACTATGAGCAGTTCTTC.

The chain links TRBV2 to TRBJ2-7; 11 bases agree with TRBD2. The J segment lost 3 bases and the V segment lost 9 bases, leaving 1 base of the junction unmatched. CDR3 length: 12 residues. From germline, CDR1 is SNHLY and CDR2 FYNNEI. CDR3 residues: CARGTSGYEQYF. The DNA for the CDR3 is TGTGCCAGGGGGACTAGCGGCTACGAGCAGTACTTC.

This rearrangement joins TRBV11-2 to TRBJ2-1; D may be TRBD1 (5 bases). Germline V gives CDR1 SGHAT, CDR2 FQNNGV. The CDR3 length is 16 residues. V lost 1 base and J lost 5, with 15 bases in between. The CDR3 DNA follows: TGTGCCAGCAGCTTAGTCGGGTATACAGGCAACAATGAGCAGTTCTTC. Protein product: CASSLVGYTGNNEQFF.

This chain links TRBV28 with TRBJ1-4, with D perhaps matching TRBD1 (5 bases). From germline, CDR1 is MDHEN and CDR2 SYDVKM. V lost 1 base to trimming and J lost 2 bases, with 11 bases between them. The CDR3 is 16 amino acids. This CDR3 is CASSLSLGVTNEKLFF. Here the CDR3 DNA reads TGTGCCAGCAGTTTATCCTTAGGGGTTACTAATGAAAAACTGTTTTTT.

The chain uses TRBV5-5 and TRBJ2-7, with D maybe TRBD2 (5 bases). Trimming took 1 base from V and 6 from J, leaving 17 bases between them. CDR3 size: 15 residues. In germline, CDR1 is SGHKS, CDR2 YYEKEE (reference sequence). The CDR3 DNA reads TGTGCCAGCAGCTTGAAACTACGGGGTTCTTCCGAGCAGTACGTC. Translating gives CASSLKLRGSSEQYV.

J is TRBJ2-4 and V is TRBV2; D ambiguous. With 1 base removed from V and 6 bases from J, the gap between germline ends came to 7 bases. The CDR3 is 13 amino acids. Germline assignment: CDR1 SNHLY and CDR2 FYNNEI. CDR3 bases: TGTGCCAGCAGTGAAGAACGGCTAAACATTCAGTACTTC. This gives the protein CASSEERLNIQYF.

V and J are TRBV7-9 and TRBJ2-7; 11 bases are a match to TRBD1. Germline V gene lookup returns CDR1 SEHNR and CDR2 FQNEAQ (reference sequence). This CDR3 spans 17 amino acids. Losses at the gene ends were 5 bases for V and 1 base for J; bases not matched to a gene: 10. The chain's CDR3 is CASSTIWDRGGSYEQYF. The DNA of the CDR3 is TGTGCCAGCAGCACTATATGGGACAGGGGGGGATCCTACGAGCAGTACTTC. Looking up the rest from reference TRBV7-9 and TRBJ2-7 gives the full variable domain: DTGVSQNPRHKITKRGQNVTFRCDPISEHNRLYWYRQTLGQGPEFLTYFQNEAQLEKSRLLSDRFSAERPKGSFSTLEIQRTEQGDSAMYLCASSTIWDRGGSYEQYFGPGTRLTVT.

The chain carries TRBV7-9 and TRBJ2-5; 8 bases agree with TRBD2. Germline V gene data show CDR1 as SEHNR and CDR2 as FQNEAQ (reference sequence). Trimming at V came to 1 base and at J to 2 bases, leaving 3 bases not matched to a gene. This CDR3 comprises 15 residues. The CDR3 bases are TGTGCCAGCAGCTTAGTGGGACTAGTTCAAGAGACCCAGTACTTC. Protein product: CASSLVGLVQETQYF.

The chain has TRBV5-1 and TRBJ2-7; 7 bases agree with TRBD2. The germline CDR1 and CDR2 sequences are SGHRS and YFSETQ. The CDR3 contains 14 residues. The V gene end was trimmed by 7 bases and the J gene end by 2 bases; junction bases not matched to a gene: 9. The CDR3 region is CASARGGETYEQYF. The CDR3 DNA is TGCGCCAGCGCTCGTGGGGGGGAGACCTACGAGCAGTACTTC.